The next 14 T cell receptor beta chains were all read from a single sample in a study of cytomegalovirus exposure and HLA in healthy donors. The PCR employed 60 Vbeta primers together with 13 Jbeta primers. Profiling relied on immunoSEQ multiplex PCR, and the TCRdb table lists in-frame clones only, not all of them. The sample features roughly 120,000 clones, with approximately 0.93% in its top ten. Specimen: PBMCs. These receptors came from a man aged 18 to 30 in good health and CMV-seronegative.

The J gene is TRBJ1-5, the V gene TRBV6-1, with 7 bases matching TRBD1. CDR1 is MNHNS and CDR2 is SASEGT in the germline V gene. With 6 bases clipped from V and 10 bases from J, the junction kept 6 bases outside the gene matches. CDR3 size: 12 residues. CDR3 region: CASREGAVPQHF. The CDR3 DNA reads as TGTGCCAGCAGGGAGGGGGCGGTCCCCCAGCATTTT.

The chain employs TRBV5-1 and TRBJ2-3, with D possibly being TRBD2 (5 bases). The CDR3 has 16 residues. Per germline, CDR1 SGHRS and CDR2 YFSETQ. V shed 0 bases and J shed 0 bases, with 11 bases lying between them. The CDR3 is CASSLGGLASTDTQYF. CDR3 bases: TGCGCCAGCAGCTTGGGAGGGTTGGCTAGCACAGATACGCAGTATTTT.

The V and J genes are TRBV2 and TRBJ2-7; D perhaps matches TRBD1 (5 bases). Per germline, CDR1 SNHLY and CDR2 FYNNEI. V lost 11 bases and J lost 4, with 15 bases in between. There are 12 residues in the CDR3. The CDR3 bases are TGTGCCCTGAAGGGGTCACGATACGAGCAGTACTTC. It codes for CALKGSRYEQYF.

The chain joins TRBV4-2 to TRBJ2-3, with 9 bases aligning to TRBD2. V was pared by 1 base and J by 4 bases, with 6 bases of the junction left unmatched. The germline CDR1 and CDR2 sequences are LGHNA and YNFKEQ. This CDR3 is built from 16 residues. CDR3 DNA sequence: TGTGCCAGCAGCCAAGCGGCTAGCGGGACCCCAGATACGCAGTATTTT. It encodes CASSQAASGTPDTQYF.

The chain couples TRBV19 to TRBJ1-2; tentatively, D is TRBD1 (6 bases). Germline lookup yields CDR1 LNHDA and CDR2 SQIVND (reference sequence). The CDR3 length is 18 residues. V lost 0 bases to trimming and J lost 0 bases, with 17 bases between them. The DNA for the CDR3 is TGTGCCAGTAGTATAGAGCGGACAGTTGAACAAGCTAACTATGGCTACACCTTC. The encoded protein is CASSIERTVEQANYGYTF.

This chain links TRBV28 with TRBJ1-5; tentatively, D is TRBD1 (5 bases). The CDR3 runs 18 residues. V was pared by 7 bases and J by 0 bases, with 22 bases between. Per the germline V gene, CDR1 is MDHEN and CDR2 is SYDVKM. CDR3 loop: CASTGGLDRPYSNQPQHF. CDR3 in DNA: TGTGCCAGCACGGGGGGTTTGGATAGACCTTATAGCAATCAGCCCCAGCATTTT.

V is TRBV12-5 and J is TRBJ2-7, with a tentative D call TRBD2 (5 bases). CDR1 LGHNT and CDR2 FRNRAP come from the germline V gene. This CDR3 contains 14 residues. Trimming shortened V by 5 bases and J by 6 bases, and 17 bases separated the two germline ends. The CDR3 loop is CASGDPEVEGEQYF. The CDR3 DNA reads TGTGCTAGTGGTGATCCGGAGGTAGAAGGCGAGCAGTACTTC.

The V call is TRBV29-1, the J call TRBJ2-7; 7 bases line up with TRBD2. Germline V gene data show CDR1 as SQVTM and CDR2 as ANQGSEA. V was pared by 5 bases and J by 0 bases, with 4 bases of the junction left unmatched. The CDR3 length is 13 residues. DNA for the CDR3: TGCAGCGTTTACGGGAGGACCTCCTACGAGCAGTACTTC. Amino acids: CSVYGRTSYEQYF.

The rearrangement uses TRBV30 and TRBJ1-1; D not certain. Trimming took 3 bases from V and 4 from J, leaving 15 bases between them. This CDR3 comprises 14 residues. Germline CDR1 is GTSNPN and CDR2 is SVGIG (reference sequence). The DNA of the CDR3 is TGTGCCTGGAGGGTCCTTCCAGTCCGCACTGAAGCTTTCTTT. This translates into CAWRVLPVRTEAFF.

V usage is TRBV19 and J usage is TRBJ1-5; D perhaps matches TRBD1 (5 bases). This CDR3 spans 16 amino acids. V was shortened by 1 base and J by 1 base, with 11 bases between the two germline ends. Germline-derived CDR1 and CDR2 are LNHDA and SQIVND (reference sequence). The CDR3 nucleotides are TGTGCCAGTAGTATAGTCCAGGGAAGGAGCAATCAGCCCCAGCATTTT. This encodes CASSIVQGRSNQPQHF.

The chain uses TRBV18 and TRBJ2-7; D is possibly TRBD1 (5 bases). V was clipped by 3 bases and J by 0 bases, with 12 bases between them. The CDR3 has 15 residues. Germline V gene sequence: CDR1 KGHSH, CDR2 LQKENI. CDR3 protein: CASSPAPDSSYEQYF. The CDR3 DNA reads as TGTGCCAGCTCACCCGCACCCGACAGCTCCTACGAGCAGTACTTC.

As DNA, the CDR3 is TGCGCCAGCAGCTTGGTAACCACTAGCACAGATACGCAGTATTTT. It encodes CASSLVTTSTDTQYF. The chain combines TRBV5-1 with TRBJ2-3; D unresolved. V lost 0 bases to trimming and J lost 0 bases, with 8 bases between them. The CDR3 sequence is 15 residues long. The germline V gene has CDR1 SGHRS and CDR2 YFSETQ.

The rearrangement joins TRBV19 to TRBJ2-7; a weak D match, TRBD1 (6 bases). The CDR3 spans 14 residues. Trimming pared 3 bases from V and 3 bases from J, leaving 12 bases between. Germline V gene data show CDR1 as LNHDA and CDR2 as SQIVND (reference sequence). The CDR3 loop reads CASSIRGQNYEQYF. The CDR3 DNA reads as TGTGCCAGTAGTATTCGAGGACAGAACTACGAGCAGTACTTC.

This sequence joins TRBV5-1 and TRBJ1-2; 10 bases match TRBD1. CDR1 and CDR2 (germline): SGHRS, YFSETQ. Trimming at V came to 0 bases and at J to 0 bases, leaving 11 bases not matched to a gene. The CDR3 totals 19 residues. CDR3 residues: CASSLAFKGQGSTNYGYTF. In nucleotides, the CDR3 is TGCGCCAGCAGCTTGGCCTTTAAGGGACAGGGGAGCACTAACTATGGCTACACCTTC.